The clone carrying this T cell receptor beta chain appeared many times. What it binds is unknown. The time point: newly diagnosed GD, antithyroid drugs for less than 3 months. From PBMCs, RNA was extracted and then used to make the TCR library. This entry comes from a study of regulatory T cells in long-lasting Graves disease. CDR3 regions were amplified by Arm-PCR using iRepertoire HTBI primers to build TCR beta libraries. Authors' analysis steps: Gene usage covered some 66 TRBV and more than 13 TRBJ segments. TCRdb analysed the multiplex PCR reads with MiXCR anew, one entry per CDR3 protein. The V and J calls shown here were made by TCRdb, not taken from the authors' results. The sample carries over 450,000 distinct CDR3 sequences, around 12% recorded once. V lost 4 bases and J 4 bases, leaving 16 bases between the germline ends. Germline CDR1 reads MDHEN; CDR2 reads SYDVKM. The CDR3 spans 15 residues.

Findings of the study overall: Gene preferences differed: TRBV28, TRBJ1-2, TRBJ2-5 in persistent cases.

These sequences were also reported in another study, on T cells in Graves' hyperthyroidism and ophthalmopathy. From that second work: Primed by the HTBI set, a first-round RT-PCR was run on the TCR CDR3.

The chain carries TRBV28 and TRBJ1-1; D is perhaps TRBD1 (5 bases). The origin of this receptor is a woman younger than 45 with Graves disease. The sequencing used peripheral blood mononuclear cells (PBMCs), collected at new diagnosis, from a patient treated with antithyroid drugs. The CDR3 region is CASSWWGRRGTEAFF. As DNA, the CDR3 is TGTGCCAGCAGTTGGTGGGGCCGGCGTGGCACTGAAGCTTTCTTT.